These 22 T cell receptor beta chains came from one sample sequenced in a study of response to subunit inactivated influenza vaccine (dated by TCRdb to between 2018 and 2020). The library was built by means of RT-PCR. Instrument used: Illumina HiSeq 2500. TCRdb reworked the public reads: Q25 trimming with fastp, MiXCR clone assembly, productive beta chains retained. Here each entry gathers all rows of one CDR3 protein and keeps the most common genes and DNA. The sample contains 700,000 to 800,000 distinct CDR3 sequences, roughly 20% of them found a single time. In total, the top ten clones hold approximately 11% of the sample. The material sequenced was PBMCs from blood, taken 5 days after vaccination. These receptors came from a man in his forties or fifties who received an inactivated influenza vaccine. Donor details come from another sample of the same person, matched by shared clones.

The rearrangement links TRBV20-1 to TRBJ2-7; D not certain. CDR3 size: 14 residues. Germline lookup yields CDR1 DFQATT and CDR2 SNEGSKA (reference sequence). Trimming removed 1 base at V and 3 bases at J, with 13 bases between. CDR3 residues: CSARALDRLYEQYF. For the CDR3, the DNA is TGCAGTGCTAGAGCCCTGGACCGCCTCTACGAGCAGTACTTC.

This clonotype was seen a few times. V is TRBV5-1 and J is TRBJ2-7; D is possibly TRBD1 or TRBD2 (5 bases each). The CDR3 runs 14 residues. Trimming cost V 3 bases and J 6 bases, with 16 bases left between them. Germline V lookup: CDR1 SGHRS, CDR2 YFSETQ. The DNA of the CDR3 is TGCGCCAGCAGCTCCGGGACCGCGTTGACCGAGCAGTACTTC. The encoded protein is CASSSGTALTEQYF.

The sample holds many counts of this clonotype. J is TRBJ2-5 and V is TRBV27; TRBD1 or TRBD2 may be the D gene (6 bases each). CDR3 length: 15 residues. CDR1 MNHEY and CDR2 SMNVEV come from the germline V gene (reference sequence). V was clipped by 8 bases and J by 2 bases, with 18 bases between them. This CDR3 reads CASAPEGGLQETQYF. CDR3 DNA: TGTGCCAGCGCCCCAGAGGGGGGCCTTCAAGAGACCCAGTACTTC.

The chain recombines TRBV6-2 or TRBV6-3 with TRBJ2-3, with 14 bases matching TRBD2. The CDR3 loop spans 19 amino acids. V lost 7 bases, J lost 0 bases, and 12 bases stayed unmatched. The V gene's germline CDR1 is MNHEY and CDR2 SVGEGT. The CDR3 spells CASTPGLAGVPASTDTQYF. In DNA, the CDR3 is TGTGCCAGCACCCCGGGACTAGCGGGAGTTCCCGCTAGCACAGATACGCAGTATTTT.

The chain is built from TRBV5-1 and TRBJ2-2; D remains ambiguous. Trimming shortened V by 5 bases and J by 2 bases, and 16 bases separated the two germline ends. Germline-derived CDR1 and CDR2 are SGHRS and YFSETQ. The CDR3 has 16 amino acids. The CDR3 nucleotides are TGCGCCAGCAGTTCGAAAGACAAAACTAACACCGGGGAGCTGTTTTTT. As protein: CASSSKDKTNTGELFF.

This clonotype appeared many times. The V call is TRBV7-3, the J call TRBJ2-1, with 11 bases lining up with TRBD1. Germline trimming cut 4 bases from V and 15 bases from J; bases unmatched to any gene: 14. Germline CDR1 reads SGHTA; CDR2 reads FQGTGA. The length of the CDR3 is 15 residues. In DNA form, the CDR3 reads TGTGCCAGCAGCTCCCTGGGCCCGGGACAGGGGGAAATGTTCTTC. Protein product: CASSSLGPGQGEMFF.

This clonotype was counted many times. The rearrangement uses TRBV12-3 or TRBV12-4 and TRBJ1-5; maybe TRBD1 (5 bases). This CDR3 spans 14 amino acids. V lost 3 bases and J lost 4, with 10 bases in between. CDR3 region: CASSFQGLNQPQHF. CDR3 in DNA: TGTGCCAGCAGTTTCCAGGGTTTGAATCAGCCCCAGCATTTT.

This clonotype was counted a few times. The chain links TRBV3-1 to TRBJ1-1; D is ambiguous. Trimming cost V 9 bases and J 5 bases, with 16 bases left between them. Germline V lookup: CDR1 LGHDT, CDR2 YNNKEL (reference sequence). The CDR3 totals 13 residues. The CDR3 DNA reads TGTGCCAGTAGAAGGGCGGGCGGGACTGAAGCTTTCTTT. It specifies CASRRAGGTEAFF.

This chain uses TRBV12-3 or TRBV12-4 with TRBJ2-7; 7 bases are a match to TRBD1. Germline trimming cut 6 bases from V and 6 bases from J; bases unmatched to any gene: 2. The CDR3 consists of 11 residues. The CDR3 is CASRRTGEQYF. For the CDR3, the DNA is TGTGCCAGCAGGCGGACAGGCGAGCAGTACTTC.

This clonotype was observed at least ten times. The chain joins TRBV7-2 to TRBJ2-7; TRBD1 might be the D (6 bases). Trimming took off 4 bases at V and 2 bases at J, with 12 bases between the two ends. This CDR3 contains 14 residues. Germline CDR1 SGHTA, CDR2 FQGNSA. CDR3 residues: CASSSLGGAYEQYF. As DNA, the CDR3 is TGTGCCAGCAGCTCCTTAGGGGGAGCCTACGAGCAGTACTTC.

This clonotype came up a few times. The chain combines TRBV19 with TRBJ2-1; D not certain. The CDR3 runs 16 residues. Germline-derived CDR1 and CDR2 are LNHDA and SQIVND (reference sequence). Trimming stripped 4 bases from V and 5 bases from J, with 18 bases between. The CDR3 loop is CASSTLSRTRDNEQFF. The CDR3 nucleotides read TGTGCCAGTAGTACCCTCAGCCGAACTCGCGACAATGAGCAGTTCTTC.

The chain couples TRBV7-2 to TRBJ1-6, with unresolved D. V shed 3 bases and J shed 7 bases, with 10 bases lying between them. The length of the CDR3 is 14 residues. CDR1 and CDR2 from the germline V gene are SGHTA and FQGNSA. CDR3 residues: CASSFIGSNSPLHF. CDR3 DNA sequence: TGTGCCAGCAGCTTTATTGGGTCCAATTCACCCCTCCACTTT. The full variable domain, its missing parts supplied by reference TRBV7-2 and TRBJ1-6, is GAGVSQSPSNKVTEKGKDVELRCDPISGHTALYWYRQSLGQGLEFLIYFQGNSAPDKSGLPSDRFSAERTGGSVSTLTIQRTQQEDSAVYLCASSFIGSNSPLHFGNGTRLTVT.

This clonotype was observed a handful of times. J is TRBJ1-1 and V is TRBV29-1; D might be TRBD1 (6 bases). Trimming stripped 5 bases from V and 4 bases from J, with 11 bases between. CDR1 is SQVTM and CDR2 is ANQGSEA in the germline V gene. The CDR3 extends over 12 amino acids. The CDR3 region has the DNA TGCAGCGTTTTAAGGGGGAGCACTGAAGCTTTCTTT. Translating gives CSVLRGSTEAFF. Drawing the rest from reference TRBV29-1 and TRBJ1-1, the complete variable domain is SAVISQKPSRDICQRGTSLTIQCQVDSQVTMMFWYRQQPGQSLTLIATANQGSEATYESGFVIDKFPISRPNLTFSTLTVSNMSPEDSSIYLCSVLRGSTEAFFGQGTRLTVV.

This clonotype was picked up a small number of times. The V gene is TRBV20-1, the J gene TRBJ1-5; D remains unclear. The length of the CDR3 is 13 residues. CDR1 and CDR2 (germline): DFQATT, SNEGSKA (reference sequence). V lost 4 bases to trimming and J lost 3 bases, with 10 bases between them. The CDR3 here is CSATLGPNQPQHF. The CDR3 bases are TGCAGTGCTACCCTTGGTCCCAATCAGCCCCAGCATTTT.

This clonotype was picked up a small number of times. The V and J genes are TRBV6-1 and TRBJ2-1; 8 bases agree with TRBD2. Trimming took 6 bases from V and 7 from J; bases not matched to a gene: 11. The CDR3 totals 15 residues. Germline CDR1 reads MNHNS; CDR2 reads SASEGT. CDR3 protein: CASRATNGGANEQFF. The DNA of the CDR3 is TGTGCCAGCAGGGCGACTAACGGGGGGGCTAATGAGCAGTTCTTC.

This clonotype turned up a few times. The DNA for the CDR3 is TGTGCCAGCAGCCAAGGGGACAGGGCTCGCAATGAGCAGTTCTTC. This encodes CASSQGDRARNEQFF. V and J are TRBV4-2 and TRBJ2-1; 9 bases are a match to TRBD1. Trimming at V came to 1 base and at J to 6 bases, leaving 4 bases not matched to a gene. Germline CDR1 is LGHNA and CDR2 is YNFKEQ. The CDR3 length is 15 residues.

This clonotype appeared a few times. The rearrangement uses TRBV6-1 and TRBJ1-2; 7 nucleotides agree with TRBD1. The CDR3 has 15 residues. Trimming at V came to 7 bases and at J to 5 bases, leaving 13 bases not matched to a gene. Germline CDR1 is MNHNS and CDR2 is SASEGT. The CDR3 DNA reads as TGTGCCAGCACTCCTGGGCCGGGACAGTTATATGGCTACACCTTC. It is translated as CASTPGPGQLYGYTF.

In its sample, this clonotype was seen a few times. The chain recombines TRBV20-1 with TRBJ2-7; 10 positions agree with TRBD2. The ends lost 0 bases at V and 3 bases at J; junction bases unmatched: 11. The CDR3 extends over 17 amino acids. Germline V lookup: CDR1 DFQATT, CDR2 SNEGSKA (reference sequence). CDR3 residues: CSARDLRAGGPYYEQYF. The CDR3, as DNA: TGCAGTGCTAGAGATCTAAGAGCGGGAGGGCCCTACTACGAGCAGTACTTC.

This chain connects TRBV4-3 to TRBJ2-3; D possibly corresponds to TRBD1 (5 bases). Deletions cut 3 bases from V and 4 bases from J, with 26 bases between. Germline CDR1 reads LGHNA; CDR2 reads YSLEER. The CDR3 loop spans 19 amino acids. The CDR3, as DNA: TGCGCCAGCAGCCATCTTTCCTTTGGGAACAGGCGTATTCCAGATACGCAGTATTTT. Translated: CASSHLSFGNRRIPDTQYF.

This rearrangement joins TRBV7-2 to TRBJ2-5, with 12 nucleotides matching TRBD1. The germline V gene has CDR1 SGHTA and CDR2 FQGNSA. After removal of 6 bases from V and 3 bases from J, the junction contained 8 bases not matched to a gene. The CDR3 consists of 16 residues. CDR3 in amino acids: CASRRGDRGQKETQYF. DNA of the CDR3: TGTGCCAGCAGAAGGGGGGACAGGGGGCAGAAAGAGACCCAGTACTTC.

The chain employs TRBV30 and TRBJ2-2; 7 nucleotides line up with TRBD1. V shed 7 bases and J 7 bases; nucleotides not matched to a gene: 3. The V gene's germline CDR1 is GTSNPN and CDR2 SVGIG (reference sequence). CDR3 length: 11 amino acids. The CDR3 sequence is CASTGYGELFF. For the CDR3, the DNA is TGTGCCTCGACAGGGTACGGGGAGCTGTTTTTT. Full variable domain (rest looked up from reference TRBV30 and TRBJ2-2): SQTIHQWPATLVQPVGSPLSLECTVEGTSNPNLYWYRQAAGRGLQLLFYSVGIGQISSEVPQNLSASRPQDRQFILSSKKLLLSDSGFYLCASTGYGELFFGEGSRLTVL.

The V and J genes are TRBV20-1 and TRBJ2-3; D is unresolved. Trimming cost V 5 bases and J 2 bases, with 20 bases left between them. This CDR3 contains 16 residues. Germline CDR1 is DFQATT and CDR2 is SNEGSKA (reference sequence). As DNA, the CDR3 is TGCAGTGCTCCCCGTGTAATCCCACAAAACACAGATACGCAGTATTTT. Its translation: CSAPRVIPQNTDTQYF.